The 19 T cell receptor beta chains below all came from one sample that was sequenced in a study of control samples from healthy donors and cancer patients. Using immunoSEQ multiplex PCR, the repertoire was profiled, and TCRdb retains in-frame clones only, with some absent. Among about 160,000 clones listed, just over 90% were seen once. Input material: blood. These receptors all come from a woman aged 60-75 years in good health.

The chain uses TRBV7-9 and TRBJ2-1; TRBD2 is a possible D gene (6 bases). V lost 4 bases, J lost 0 bases, and 13 bases lay in between. CDR3 length: 16 amino acids. The germline V gene has CDR1 SEHNR and CDR2 FQNEAQ (reference sequence). In nucleotides, the CDR3 is TGTGCCAGCAGCTCAACCGTCGGGAGCTCCTACAATGAGCAGTTCTTC. It codes for CASSSTVGSSYNEQFF.

The chain carries TRBV11-2 and TRBJ2-6; no clear D gene. Germline V gene data show CDR1 as SGHAT and CDR2 as FQNNGV. V was shortened by 1 base and J by 0 bases, with 10 bases between the two germline ends. This CDR3 is built from 17 residues. The DNA for the CDR3 is TGTGCCAGCAGCTTAGGGTTTTGGGGCTCTGGGGCCAACGTCCTGACTTTC. Its translation is CASSLGFWGSGANVLTF.

The V and J genes are TRBV4-3 and TRBJ1-5; no clear D gene. V was trimmed by 2 bases and J by 4 bases, leaving 6 bases between them. The CDR3 loop spans 13 amino acids. The germline CDR1 and CDR2 sequences are LGHNA and YSLEER. The DNA for the CDR3 is TGCGCCAGCAGCCAACAACAGAATCAGCCCCAGCATTTT. Its translation is CASSQQQNQPQHF.

The chain is built from TRBV30 and TRBJ1-6; D call uncertain. This CDR3 is 15 amino acids long. Germline V gives CDR1 GTSNPN, CDR2 SVGIG (reference sequence). V shed 3 bases and J shed 5 bases, with 14 bases lying between them. The CDR3 DNA sequence: TGTGCCTGGAGCCTCGTCGGCAGGAATAATTCACCCCTCCACTTT. Its protein product is CAWSLVGRNNSPLHF.

As to this clone: The CDR3 end shows no conserved phenylalanine or tryptophan, and so a read error is likely. Because the CDR3's place on the DNA is in doubt, the DNA is left out and the CDR3 is given as listed by TCRdb. CDR3 region: CASSLNRALGFLG. The chain is built from TRBV5-4 and TRBJ1-2; the listed D gene, TRBD1, was not tested against the DNA. The CDR3 sequence runs 13 residues, both termini included. Germline CDR1 and CDR2: SGHNT and YYREEE (reference sequence).

The chain joins TRBV7-2 to TRBJ2-3; 8 positions match TRBD2. This CDR3 spans 17 amino acids. The trim removed 2 bases at V and 4 bases at J, leaving 11 bases unmatched. CDR1 is SGHTA and CDR2 is FQGNSA in the germline V gene. The CDR3 protein is CASSLFGSSGLPDTQYF. The CDR3 coding sequence is TGTGCCAGCAGCTTATTTGGGTCTAGCGGGTTGCCAGATACGCAGTATTTT.

The chain carries TRBV9 and TRBJ2-5; 7 nucleotides agree with TRBD2. The CDR3 spans 16 residues. The V and J ends lost 4 bases and 0 bases, in that order; junction bases with no gene match: 9. Germline CDR1 SGDLS, CDR2 YYNGEE. The CDR3 sequence is CASSTFLGTNQETQYF. The CDR3 nucleotides read TGTGCCAGCAGCACGTTCCTCGGGACTAACCAAGAGACCCAGTACTTC.

The rearrangement joins TRBV27 to TRBJ2-1, with 10 bases lining up with TRBD2. The V segment lost 4 bases and the J segment 3 bases; nucleotides outside the gene matches: 15. This CDR3 is 19 amino acids long. CDR1 and CDR2 (germline): MNHEY, SMNVEV (reference sequence). CDR3 coding DNA: TGTGCCAGCAGTTCAACCGCGGCGTTGGCTAGCGGGGGCTACAATGAGCAGTTCTTC. It codes for CASSSTAALASGGYNEQFF.

V gene TRBV24-1 combines with J gene TRBJ1-5; TRBD1 agrees at 8 bases. The trim removed 9 bases at V and 2 bases at J, leaving 5 bases unmatched. The germline V gene encodes CDR1 KGHDR and CDR2 SFDVKD. CDR3 length equals 14 residues. The CDR3 DNA reads TGTGCCACCCCGGACAGGGTTGGCAATCAGCCCCAGCATTTT. Protein: CATPDRVGNQPQHF.

The rearrangement uses TRBV7-9 and TRBJ1-1; D is perhaps TRBD1 (6 bases). Germline values: CDR1 SEHNR, CDR2 FQNEAQ (reference sequence). Trimming took 5 bases from V and 6 from J, leaving 16 bases between them. The CDR3 consists of 14 residues. CDR3 sequence reads: CASSIYREEAEAFF. CDR3 nucleotides: TGTGCCAGCAGCATTTACAGGGAGGAGGCTGAAGCTTTCTTT.

This CDR3 is CASSSYRGFGEKLFF. In DNA form, the CDR3 reads TGTGCCAGCAGCTCCTACAGGGGGTTTGGTGAAAAACTGTTTTTT. The V call is TRBV5-4, the J call TRBJ1-4; 8 bases line up with TRBD1. The germline gives CDR1 SGHNT, CDR2 YYREEE (reference sequence). This CDR3 comprises 15 residues. The V and J ends lost 3 bases and 7 bases, in that order; junction bases with no gene match: 8. Variable domain in full (rest from reference TRBV5-4 and TRBJ1-4): ETGVTQSPTHLIKTRGQQVTLRCSSQSGHNTVSWYQQALGQGPQFIFQYYREEENGRGNFPPRFSGLQFPNYSSELNVNALELDDSALYLCASSSYRGFGEKLFFGSGTQLSVL.

This clone showed up just a few times. This rearrangement joins TRBV5-1 to TRBJ1-4, with D perhaps matching TRBD1 (5 bases). CDR1 and CDR2 (germline): SGHRS, YFSETQ. This CDR3 spans 15 amino acids. V lost 4 bases, J lost 4 bases, and 14 bases lay in between. Here the CDR3 reads CASSVGWGGNEKLFF. The CDR3 nucleotides read TGCGCCAGCAGCGTTGGATGGGGGGGTAATGAAAAACTGTTTTTT.

The rearrangement joins TRBV3-1 (or the pseudogene TRBV3-2) to TRBJ1-1; TRBD1 matches at 7 bases. CDR1 is LGHDT and CDR2 is YNNKEL in the germline V gene (reference sequence). The CDR3 totals 10 residues. Trimming at V came to 6 bases and at J to 8 bases, leaving 0 bases not matched to a gene. The CDR3 protein is CASRGQEAFF. In nucleotides, the CDR3 is TGTGCCAGCAGGGGACAGGAAGCTTTCTTT.

The gene calls are TRBV30 and TRBJ1-2, with a tentative D call TRBD1 (5 bases). This CDR3 has 13 amino acids. Germline lookup yields CDR1 GTSNPN and CDR2 SVGIG (reference sequence). Deletions cut 2 bases from V and 8 bases from J, with 15 bases between. CDR3 sequence: CAWSRRGVEGYTF. CDR3 bases: TGTGCCTGGAGTCGCCGGGGCGTAGAGGGCTACACCTTC.

The chain carries TRBV29-1 and TRBJ1-6; perhaps TRBD1 as D (5 bases). The CDR3 runs 13 residues. The V and J ends lost 7 bases and 10 bases respectively, with 17 bases between them. Germline V gives CDR1 SQVTM, CDR2 ANQGSEA. CDR3 protein: CSAGDGDGSPLHF. The CDR3 nucleotides are TGCAGCGCCGGGGACGGGGATGGATCACCCCTCCACTTT. The entire variable domain, with the rest obtained from reference TRBV29-1 and TRBJ1-6, is as follows: SAVISQKPSRDICQRGTSLTIQCQVDSQVTMMFWYRQQPGQSLTLIATANQGSEATYESGFVIDKFPISRPNLTFSTLTVSNMSPEDSSIYLCSAGDGDGSPLHFGNGTRLTVT.

The chain is built from TRBV6-2 or TRBV6-3 and TRBJ2-7; possibly TRBD1 for D (5 bases). Germline assignment: CDR1 MNHEY and CDR2 SVGEGT. V was shortened by 5 bases and J by 5 bases, with 10 bases between the two germline ends. The CDR3 is made up of 12 amino acids. CDR3 amino acids: CASSNQGHEQYF. CDR3 nucleotides: TGTGCCAGCAGTAACCAGGGCCACGAGCAGTACTTC.

This chain connects TRBV4-3 to TRBJ1-1; no definite D call. V lost 1 base and J 4 bases, leaving 10 bases between the germline ends. Per germline, CDR1 LGHNA and CDR2 YSLEER. This CDR3 is 14 amino acids long. The CDR3 protein is CASSQVLRPTEAFF. In DNA, the CDR3 is TGCGCCAGCAGCCAAGTACTAAGGCCCACTGAAGCTTTCTTT.

The rearrangement joins TRBV13 to TRBJ2-1; TRBD1 or TRBD2 may be the D gene (5 bases each). The CDR3 consists of 15 residues. Trimming removed 3 bases at V and 5 bases at J, with 14 bases between. The germline V gene encodes CDR1 PRHDT and CDR2 FYEKMQ (reference sequence). CDR3 DNA: TGTGCCAGCAGCTTCTTACAACGGGGCCACAATGAGCAGTTCTTC. It specifies CASSFLQRGHNEQFF.

This clone has only one observation. The chain employs TRBV5-4 and TRBJ2-7; 10 bases align to TRBD1. V trimming: 4 bases; J trimming: 7 bases; junction bases outside the gene matches: 11. This CDR3 has 15 amino acids. The germline gives CDR1 SGHNT, CDR2 YYREEE (reference sequence). In DNA form, the CDR3 reads TGTGCCAGCAGCACACGAACCGGGACAGGGGAGGAGCAGTACTTC. Protein sequence: CASSTRTGTGEEQYF.